This T cell receptor (beta chain) appears in the sequencing data of a study of blood T cell repertoires in COVID-19. Study-level information: Acute and convalescent COVID-19 specimens originated in the United States, Italy and Spain. T cells, B-cell-depleted T cells, or PBMCs supplied cDNA or gDNA.

The assay was immunoSEQ multiplex PCR, and TCRdb's table has in-frame clones only and misses some. This sample has some 350,000 clones; 85% to 90% occur once, and the top ten carry around 1%. Germline V lookup: CDR1 SGDLS, CDR2 YYNGEE. The CDR3 runs to 15 residues. Germline trimming cut 0 bases from V and 4 bases from J; bases unmatched to any gene: 6. Source material: PBMCs or T cells enriched from blood (not recorded which). The V gene is TRBV9, the J gene TRBJ2-5; 7 positions match TRBD1. The TCR was taken from a man between 18 and 29 years old who had recovered from COVID-19. The CDR3 bases are TGTGCCAGCAGCGTAGGGCAGGGGGACCGAGAGACCCAGTACTTC. It encodes CASSVGQGDRETQYF.